The next 18 T cell receptor beta chains were all read from a single sample in a study of T cells in women clearing cervical HPV infection. Some clones are missing from TCRdb's copy, which holds only in-frame ones; the method was immunoSEQ multiplex PCR. The sample table includes 20,000 to 25,000 clones. Source material: blood buffy coat. These receptors were obtained from a woman between 18 and 69 years old with a cervical HPV16 infection that either progressed to CIN3+ or cleared (not recorded which).

Worth noting for this clone: The read ends 3 residues shy of where the CDR3 ends; the end is completed using the germline J gene. This chain links TRBV5-6 with TRBJ1-5, with a tentative D call TRBD1 (6 bases). The CDR3 totals 15 residues. V lost 0 bases and J lost 6, with 13 bases in between. Germline CDR1 is SGHDT and CDR2 is YYEEEE. The DNA read from the CDR3 is TGTGCCAGCAGCTTGGCGGGGGGGCAGGGTCAGCCC. Translation: CASSLAGGQGQP. In full, the CDR3 reads CASSLAGGQGQPQHF.

Regarding this clone: Read sequence stops 3 residues before the CDR3 end, and the germline J gene provides the missing end. This rearrangement joins TRBV30 to TRBJ2-5, with 9 bases aligning to TRBD2. V was pared by 7 bases and J by 1 base, with 7 bases of the junction left unmatched. The germline V gene has CDR1 GTSNPN and CDR2 SVGIG (reference sequence). CDR3 size: 14 residues. CDR3 loop: CAYLGAGGQETQYF. Incomplete CDR3 DNA: TGTGCCTACCTAGGAGCGGGAGGCCAAGAGACC.

CDR3 sequence reads: CASSYGQGSSEQYF. The CDR3 DNA, read in part, is TGTGCCAGCAGCTACGGGCAGGGGTCCAGCGAG. The gene calls are TRBV7-8 and TRBJ2-7, with D possibly matching TRBD1 (6 bases). Coverage ceases 3 residues before the CDR3 finishes, and the germline J gene fills in the end. Trimming left V 4 bases short and J 6 bases short, with 16 bases between. This CDR3 contains 14 residues. Germline-derived CDR1 and CDR2 are SGHVS and FQNEAQ.

With respect to this clone: Sequencing ends 3 residues short of the CDR3 end; the germline J gene provides the rest. This chain joins TRBV2 and TRBJ2-1; 7 bases map to TRBD1. Germline V gene sequence: CDR1 SNHLY, CDR2 FYNNEI. V lost 7 bases, J lost 5 bases, and 5 bases stayed unmatched. The CDR3 length is 13 residues. The part of the CDR3 DNA that was read is TGTGCCAGCACTCTCGACAGGGACAATGAG. This codes for CASTLDRDNE. The full-length CDR3 reads as CASTLDRDNEQFF. Full variable domain (missing parts from reference TRBV2 and TRBJ2-1): EPEVTQTPSHQVTQMGQEVILRCVPISNHLYFYWYRQILGQKVEFLVSFYNNEISEKSEIFDDQFSVERPDGSNFTLKIRSTKLEDSAMYFCASTLDRDNEQFFGPGTRLTVL.

In regard to this clone: The CDR3 end falls 3 residues outside the read, so it is completed with the germline J gene. J is TRBJ2-2 and V is TRBV30; D possibly corresponds to TRBD1 (5 bases). Germline-derived CDR1 and CDR2 are GTSNPN and SVGIG (reference sequence). The CDR3 extends over 14 amino acids. CDR3 DNA (partial): TGTGCCTGGAGTTCCAACAGGAATAATGAAAAG. The encoded protein is CAWSSNRNNEK. The whole CDR3 sequence is CAWSSNRNNEKLFF. Drawing the rest from reference TRBV30 and TRBJ2-2, the complete variable domain is SQTIHQWPATLVQPVGSPLSLECTVEGTSNPNLYWYRQAAGRGLQLLFYSVGIGQISSEVPQNLSASRPQDRQFILSSKKLLLSDSGFYLCAWSSNRNNEKLFFGEGSRLTVL.

Details on this clone: The read halts 3 residues ahead of the CDR3 end, with the missing end drawn from the germline J gene. The chain employs TRBV7-3 and TRBJ2-1, with 7 bases matching TRBD2. The ends lost 7 bases at V and 4 bases at J; junction bases unmatched: 4. The length of the CDR3 is 13 residues. In germline, CDR1 is SGHTA, CDR2 FQGTGA. The covered CDR3 bases are TGTGCCAGCATTGACGGGGGGTACAATGAG. Residues: CASIDGGYNE. The full-length CDR3 reads as CASIDGGYNEQFF.

In the case of this clone: The read is 3 residues too short to cover the CDR3 end, so that end is filled in from the germline J gene. The rearrangement uses TRBV2 and TRBJ2-7; 8 bases are shared with TRBD1. Germline V gene sequence: CDR1 SNHLY, CDR2 FYNNEI. Trimming cost V 4 bases and J 6 bases; bases outside gene matches: 8. This CDR3 comprises 14 residues. The CDR3 spells CASSAHRGVIEQYF. CDR3 DNA (partial): TGTGCCAGCAGTGCCCACAGGGGGGTAATCGAG.

Turning to this clone: The read ends 3 residues shy of where the CDR3 ends; the end is completed using the germline J gene. This rearrangement joins TRBV2 to TRBJ2-1, with 13 bases aligning to TRBD2. Trimming at V came to 6 bases and at J to 1 base, leaving 3 bases not matched to a gene. The CDR3 contains 16 residues. CDR1 and CDR2 (germline): SNHLY, FYNNEI. The DNA read from the CDR3 is TGTGCCAGCAGACGGACTAGCGGGAGTTCCTACAATGAG. Its protein is CASRRTSGSSYNE. The entire CDR3 is CASRRTSGSSYNEQFF.

Remarks on this clone: The CDR3 is cut off 3 residues early in the read; its end comes from the germline J gene. The J gene is TRBJ2-2, the V gene TRBV18; D call uncertain. The CDR3 spans 14 residues. Germline V gene lookup returns CDR1 KGHSH and CDR2 LQKENI. This CDR3 reads CASSPRNQDEKLFF. CDR3 bases read: TGTGCCAGCTCCCCCCGAAATCAGGATGAAAAG.

In the case of this clone: The read falls 3 residues short of the CDR3 end, and the missing part is taken from the germline J gene. This chain joins TRBV27 and TRBJ2-7; D may be TRBD1 (6 bases). V gave up 3 bases and J gave up 5 bases, with 14 bases separating them. The CDR3 sequence is 14 residues long. Germline values: CDR1 MNHEY, CDR2 SMNVEV (reference sequence). The CDR3 reads CASSLGSGVNEQYF. The covered CDR3 bases are TGTGCCAGCAGTTTGGGGTCAGGGGTTAACGAG.

As to this clone: The read ends 3 residues early relative to the CDR3; the germline J gene fills the gap. V usage is TRBV19 and J usage is TRBJ1-5; TRBD1 agrees at 9 bases. V trimming: 7 bases; J trimming: 4 bases; junction bases outside the gene matches: 5. CDR3 size: 14 residues. CDR1 is LNHDA, CDR2 SQIVND, per germline (reference sequence). The sequenced part of the CDR3 DNA is TGTGCCAGTAAAGCAGGACAGGGGAATCAGCCC. Translating gives CASKAGQGNQP. The CDR3 reads in full as CASKAGQGNQPQHF.

CDR3 residues: CASSFEAGRTYEQYF. The DNA read from the CDR3 is TGTGCCAGCAGCTTTGAAGCGGGACGAACCTACGAG. The chain links TRBV5-4 to TRBJ2-7, with 7 bases matching TRBD2. The read is 3 residues too short to cover the CDR3 end, so that end is filled in from the germline J gene. Trimming took 2 bases from V and 2 from J; bases not matched to a gene: 7. The CDR3 is 15 amino acids. Per the germline V gene, CDR1 is SGHNT and CDR2 is YYREEE (reference sequence).

Concerning this clone itself: The sequence runs out 3 residues before the end of the CDR3; the remainder is reconstructed from the germline J gene. The chain joins TRBV20-1 to TRBJ2-3; 7 bases are shared with TRBD1. The CDR3 extends over 16 amino acids. Germline V gene lookup returns CDR1 DFQATT and CDR2 SNEGSKA (reference sequence). V dropped 6 bases and J dropped 0; count of bases not matched to a gene: 12. CDR3 sequence reads: CSALTRTGESTDTQYF. The CDR3 DNA, read in part, is TGCAGTGCCCTAACTCGCACAGGGGAGAGCACAGATACG.

Turning to this clone: The sequenced fragment ends 3 residues before the CDR3 boundary, so the rest is inferred from the germline J gene. The V gene is TRBV6-1, the J gene TRBJ1-1, with D possibly TRBD1 on 5 matching bases. Germline CDR1 reads MNHNS; CDR2 reads SASEGT. V was pared by 0 bases and J by 4 bases, with 12 bases between. This CDR3 is built from 15 residues. The CDR3 DNA, read in part, is TGTGCCAGCAGTGAAGCCCTGGGGGGGAGCACTGAA. Translating gives CASSEALGGSTE. The CDR3 reads in full as CASSEALGGSTEAFF.

A note on this clone: The read ends 3 residues before the CDR3 terminus; that terminus is restored from the germline J gene. This sequence joins TRBV2 and TRBJ2-4, with a weak D call TRBD1 (5 bases). Germline V lookup: CDR1 SNHLY, CDR2 FYNNEI. This CDR3 region has 16 residues. V was pared by 8 bases and J by 1 base, with 18 bases between. CDR3 bases read: TGTGCCAGCTGTCCCGGGCAAAACAGGGCCAAAAACATT. Its protein is CASCPGQNRAKNI. The CDR3 in full is CASCPGQNRAKNIQYF.

CDR3 bases read: TGCGCCAGCAGCTTGGTTGGCAGGGCGAACACTGAA. Its translation: CASSLVGRANTE. The whole CDR3 sequence reads CASSLVGRANTEAFF. The chain couples TRBV5-1 to TRBJ1-1; tentatively, D is TRBD1 (5 bases). The DNA ends 3 residues before the CDR3 does, and the rest of the CDR3 is filled in from the germline J gene. V lost 0 bases, J lost 1 base, and 10 bases lay in between. CDR1 is SGHRS and CDR2 is YFSETQ in the germline V gene. This CDR3 region has 15 residues.

Turning to this clone: The CDR3 end falls 3 residues outside the read, so it is completed with the germline J gene. This sequence joins TRBV20-1 and TRBJ1-5, with 7 bases identical to TRBD1. The CDR3 covers 17 residues. CDR1 is DFQATT, CDR2 SNEGSKA, per germline (reference sequence). The junction had 14 bases not matched to a gene; V was cut back by 5 bases and J by 1 base. Incomplete CDR3 DNA: TGCAGTGCTTTAGACAGGGAGGAAACGAGGAGCAATCAGCCC. It encodes CSALDREETRSNQP. The complete CDR3 reads CSALDREETRSNQPQHF.

As to this clone: The CDR3 goes on 3 residues after the read ends, and that part is filled in from the germline J gene. V usage is TRBV12-3 or TRBV12-4 and J usage is TRBJ2-7; 8 nucleotides line up with TRBD1. J gave up 3 bases and V 1 base, and 11 bases lay outside the gene matches. There are 17 residues in the CDR3. CDR3 DNA (partial): TGTGCCAGCAGTTTAGTGAAGAATGGACAGGGTCACTACGAG. Protein sequence: CASSLVKNGQGHYE. The full CDR3 is CASSLVKNGQGHYEQYF.